The 17 T cell receptor beta chains reported below all come from one sample, sequenced in a study of control samples from healthy donors and cancer patients (dated by TCRdb to 2019 to 2021). The library came from the immunoSEQ multiplex PCR assay. TCRdb limited this immuneACCESS table to in-frame rearrangements with V and J called. A share of clones is missing; checked studies link under half to unresolved V genes, and the rest is unexplained. The sample table contains 130,000 or so clones; only one count was recorded for approximately 94% of them. Around 13% of the sample rests with the top ten. Sequenced input: blood. The receptors were sampled from a man aged 35 to 55 in good health.

The sample holds one count of this clone. The V call is TRBV27, the J call TRBJ1-1; D ambiguous. Germline-derived CDR1 and CDR2 are MNHEY and SMNVEV (reference sequence). V was shortened by 4 bases and J by 11 bases, with 11 bases between the two germline ends. The CDR3 consists of 11 residues. The CDR3 nucleotides are TGTGCCAGCAGTTCCGGACCGCAGGCTTTCTTT. It codes for CASSSGPQAFF.

This rearrangement joins TRBV5-6 to TRBJ2-3, with 7 positions matching TRBD1. The CDR3 runs 15 residues. Trimming took 3 bases from V and 4 from J; bases not matched to a gene: 8. Looked up from germline, CDR1 is SGHDT and CDR2 is YYEEEE. The CDR3 reads CASSSQGKSPDTQYF. DNA for the CDR3: TGTGCCAGCAGCTCACAGGGGAAGTCCCCAGATACGCAGTATTTT.

The V call is TRBV28, the J call TRBJ2-7; 7 bases align to TRBD1. Per the germline V gene, CDR1 is MDHEN and CDR2 is SYDVKM. This CDR3 contains 14 residues. Unmatched junction bases numbered 10, after V lost 6 bases and J lost 5 bases. DNA of the CDR3: TGTGCCAGCAGCTTCCCGGGACAGTCCAACGAGCAGTACTTC. Its translation: CASSFPGQSNEQYF. Filled out from reference TRBV28 and TRBJ2-7, the complete variable domain reads DVKVTQSSRYLVKRTGEKVFLECVQDMDHENMFWYRQDPGLGLRLIYFSYDVKMKEKGDIPEGYSVSREKKERFSLILESASTNQTSMYLCASSFPGQSNEQYFGPGTRLTVT.

Only a few counts were recorded for this clone. The CDR3 is CASSTTGTATSPLHF. As DNA, the CDR3 is TGTGCCAGCAGCACGACCGGGACAGCCACTTCACCCCTCCACTTT. This chain connects TRBV6-5 to TRBJ1-6, with 7 nucleotides matching TRBD1. V was pared by 6 bases and J by 9 bases, with 11 bases of the junction left unmatched. In germline, CDR1 is MNHEY, CDR2 SVGAGI. CDR3 length: 15 amino acids.

This chain links TRBV4-1 with TRBJ2-4; D is unresolved. The germline CDR1 and CDR2 sequences are MGHRA and YSYEKL. The CDR3 extends over 18 amino acids. V was cut by 0 bases and J by 0 bases, with 15 bases left in between. For the CDR3, the DNA is TGCGCCAGCAGCCAAGATGTTGGGGAACACCTAGCCAAAAACATTCAGTACTTC. Translation gives CASSQDVGEHLAKNIQYF.

This chain links TRBV6-5 with TRBJ1-1; 8 nucleotides match TRBD1. The V segment lost 4 bases and the J segment 5 bases; nucleotides outside the gene matches: 6. CDR1 is MNHEY and CDR2 is SVGAGI in the germline V gene. CDR3 length: 14 residues. The CDR3 coding sequence is TGTGCCAGCAGTTTGACAGGGGTAAAGACTGAAGCTTTCTTT. Protein sequence: CASSLTGVKTEAFF.

The genes are TRBV6-2 or TRBV6-3 and TRBJ2-3; D is perhaps TRBD1 or TRBD2 (6 bases each). The germline V and J ends were trimmed by 0 bases and 2 bases, with 9 bases remaining between them. Germline V gene lookup returns CDR1 MNHEY and CDR2 SVGEGT. This CDR3 has 15 amino acids. The CDR3 is CASSYSGGFTDTQYF. The CDR3 bases are TGTGCCAGCAGTTACTCAGGGGGGTTCACAGATACGCAGTATTTT.

The chain carries TRBV12-5 and TRBJ1-3, with D tentatively TRBD1 (6 bases). There are 15 residues in the CDR3. Trimming took off 2 bases at V and 8 bases at J, with 16 bases between the two ends. Germline V gene data show CDR1 as LGHNT and CDR2 as FRNRAP. CDR3 bases: TGTGCTAGTGGTTTGTCGTTAGCAGGGGTCGACACCATATATTTT. It translates to CASGLSLAGVDTIYF.

The count of this clone is one. The chain recombines TRBV29-1 with TRBJ2-3; D is perhaps TRBD2 (5 bases). Trimming stripped 4 bases from V and 3 bases from J, with 14 bases between. The CDR3 sequence is 14 residues long. Looked up from germline, CDR1 is SQVTM and CDR2 is ANQGSEA. The CDR3 is CSVGRTGRTDTQYF. Written as DNA, the CDR3 is TGCAGCGTTGGTAGGACTGGAAGGACAGATACGCAGTATTTT.

The chain joins TRBV19 to TRBJ1-2; weak D call: TRBD1 (5 bases). The CDR3 runs 15 residues. Trimming took off 3 bases at V and 1 base at J, with 12 bases between the two ends. Germline V gives CDR1 LNHDA, CDR2 SQIVND (reference sequence). CDR3 DNA sequence: TGTGCCAGTAGTATGGTCCGGGGGATTAACTATGGCTACACCTTC. It codes for CASSMVRGINYGYTF.

V and J are TRBV5-6 and TRBJ1-2; weak D call: TRBD1 (6 bases). Germline values: CDR1 SGHDT, CDR2 YYEEEE. This CDR3 region has 16 residues. The ends were cut back, 0 bases at V and 2 bases at J, with 14 bases in the middle. CDR3 sequence: CASSLAVQGGNYGYTF. The DNA for the CDR3 is TGTGCCAGCAGCTTGGCCGTACAGGGAGGGAACTATGGCTACACCTTC.

The gene calls are TRBV7-3 and TRBJ2-1; 7 bases are a match to TRBD2. Germline assignment: CDR1 SGHTA and CDR2 FQGTGA. J gave up 7 bases and V 3 bases, and 15 bases lay outside the gene matches. The CDR3 is 17 residues long. CDR3 loop: CASSFPPEGLAANEQFF. The CDR3 region has the DNA TGTGCCAGCAGCTTCCCACCCGAGGGGCTAGCGGCGAATGAGCAGTTCTTC.

The chain has TRBV18 and TRBJ2-5, with 14 bases fitting TRBD2. The CDR3 spans 16 residues. The germline CDR1 and CDR2 sequences are KGHSH and LQKENI. V lost 6 bases, J lost 6 bases, and 9 bases stayed unmatched. The CDR3 DNA follows: TGTGCCAGCTCCCCCTCGGGACTAGCGGGAGTGAAGACCCAGTACTTC. This codes for CASSPSGLAGVKTQYF.

V and J are TRBV9 and TRBJ2-1; TRBD2 matches 8 bases. V was clipped by 0 bases and J by 4 bases; unmatched bases: 3. The CDR3 is made up of 15 amino acids. CDR1 is SGDLS, CDR2 YYNGEE, per germline. CDR3 nucleotide sequence: TGTGCCAGCAGCGTAGGTTCGGGGGGGTACAATGAGCAGTTCTTC. This gives the protein CASSVGSGGYNEQFF.

The V and J genes are TRBV5-1 and TRBJ2-2; 7 positions match TRBD1. J gave up 4 bases and V 10 bases, and 4 bases lay outside the gene matches. Per germline, CDR1 SGHRS and CDR2 YFSETQ. The CDR3 runs 12 residues. CDR3 region: CAGGQATGELFF. The CDR3 DNA reads TGCGCCGGCGGACAGGCCACCGGGGAGCTGTTTTTT.

The chain employs TRBV18 and TRBJ1-5, with 7 bases lining up with TRBD1. The CDR3 is 14 amino acids. The germline CDR1 and CDR2 sequences are KGHSH and LQKENI. V dropped 3 bases and J dropped 7; count of bases not matched to a gene: 6. CDR3 bases: TGTGCCAGCTCACCGGGACAGAGGGTCCAGCCCCAGCATTTT. Its translation: CASSPGQRVQPQHF.

The chain combines TRBV5-1 with TRBJ1-1, with a weak D call TRBD1 (6 bases). In germline, CDR1 is SGHRS, CDR2 YFSETQ. Trimming removed 1 base from V and 6 bases from J, with 16 bases in between. The CDR3 loop spans 15 amino acids. CDR3 protein: CASSLYFAGGAEAFF. CDR3 sequence (DNA): TGCGCCAGCAGCTTGTATTTCGCGGGGGGCGCTGAAGCTTTCTTT.